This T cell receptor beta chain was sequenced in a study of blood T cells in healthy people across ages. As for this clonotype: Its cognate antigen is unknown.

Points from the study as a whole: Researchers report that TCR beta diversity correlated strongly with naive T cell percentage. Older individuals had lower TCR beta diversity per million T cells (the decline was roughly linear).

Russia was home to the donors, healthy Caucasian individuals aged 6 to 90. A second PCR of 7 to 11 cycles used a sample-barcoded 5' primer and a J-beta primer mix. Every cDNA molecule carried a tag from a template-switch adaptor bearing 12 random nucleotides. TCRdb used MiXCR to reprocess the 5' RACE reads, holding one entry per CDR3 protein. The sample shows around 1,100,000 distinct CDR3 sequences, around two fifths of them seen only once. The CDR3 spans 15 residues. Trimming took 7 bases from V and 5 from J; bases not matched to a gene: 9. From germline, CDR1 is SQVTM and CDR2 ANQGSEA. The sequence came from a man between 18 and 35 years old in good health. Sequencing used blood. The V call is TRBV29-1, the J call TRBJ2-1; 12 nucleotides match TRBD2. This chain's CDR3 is CSARLAGAIHNEQFF. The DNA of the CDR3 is TGCAGCGCGCGACTAGCGGGGGCGATACACAATGAGCAGTTCTTC.